Below, 23 T cell receptor beta chains from the same sample are listed, as sequenced in a study of beta chain features in type 1 diabetes. The investigators reverse transcribed all of the isolated RNA, so they sequenced expressed TCRB transcripts. Produced via immunoSEQ multiplex PCR; TCRdb's table is partial and in-frame only. This table has roughly 170,000 clones, approximately 13% appearing once. Material: central memory CD4+ T cells from blood. The source of these receptors is a woman between 18 and 29 years old in good health.

This clone came up a few times. This chain links TRBV19 with TRBJ2-1, with 12 bases lining up with TRBD2. The CDR3 contains 16 residues. Germline trimming cut 4 bases from V and 8 bases from J; bases unmatched to any gene: 9. Looked up from germline, CDR1 is LNHDA and CDR2 is SQIVND (reference sequence). In DNA form, the CDR3 reads TGTGCCAGTAGTACCACCACTAGCGGGAGGAGGGATGAGCAGTTCTTC. Its protein is CASSTTTSGRRDEQFF.

The rearrangement links TRBV9 to TRBJ2-3; 7 nucleotides line up with TRBD1. The germline V gene has CDR1 SGDLS and CDR2 YYNGEE. The J segment lost 5 bases and the V segment lost 2 bases, leaving 8 bases of the junction unmatched. This CDR3 has 15 amino acids. DNA of the CDR3: TGTGCCAGCAGCGTCCAAACAGGGGCATTAGATACGCAGTATTTT. Amino acid sequence: CASSVQTGALDTQYF.

V is TRBV30 and J is TRBJ2-1; D perhaps matches TRBD1 (5 bases). Trimming took 1 base from V and 2 from J, leaving 9 bases between them. The germline V gene has CDR1 GTSNPN and CDR2 SVGIG (reference sequence). This CDR3 region has 14 residues. This CDR3 is CAWSEGLAYNEQFF. Here the CDR3 DNA reads TGTGCCTGGAGTGAGGGGTTGGCCTACAATGAGCAGTTCTTC.

The rearrangement uses TRBV7-2 and TRBJ2-5; 9 bases line up with TRBD1. Germline V CDR1 and CDR2: SGHTA, FQGNSA. V dropped 8 bases and J dropped 4; count of bases not matched to a gene: 5. CDR3 length: 13 residues. CDR3 residues: CASGQGSGETQYF. DNA of the CDR3: TGTGCCAGCGGACAGGGGAGTGGAGAGACCCAGTACTTC. The variable domain in full, completed from reference TRBV7-2 and TRBJ2-5, reads GAGVSQSPSNKVTEKGKDVELRCDPISGHTALYWYRQSLGQGLEFLIYFQGNSAPDKSGLPSDRFSAERTGGSVSTLTIQRTQQEDSAVYLCASGQGSGETQYFGPGTRLLVL.

The gene calls are TRBV4-1 and TRBJ2-3; maybe TRBD1 (6 bases). CDR3 length: 15 amino acids. V was shortened by 1 base and J by 6 bases, with 14 bases between the two germline ends. Germline V gene data show CDR1 as MGHRA and CDR2 as YSYEKL. CDR3 in amino acids: CASSQGERGSDTQYF. The CDR3 DNA reads TGCGCCAGCAGCCAAGGGGAGAGGGGGAGCGATACGCAGTATTTT.

The chain links TRBV9 to TRBJ2-5; D is perhaps TRBD2 (7 bases). The CDR3 has 13 amino acids. The V and J ends lost 2 bases and 8 bases respectively, with 13 bases between them. CDR1 and CDR2 from the germline V gene are SGDLS and YYNGEE. CDR3 sequence reads: CASSVGGQVTQYF. The CDR3 coding sequence is TGTGCCAGCAGCGTGGGGGGGCAGGTAACCCAGTACTTC.

In its sample, this clone was seen many times. This chain connects TRBV5-1 to TRBJ2-2; D gene ambiguous. This CDR3 has 12 residues. V gave up 0 bases and J gave up 9 bases, with 6 bases separating them. CDR1 is SGHRS, CDR2 YFSETQ, per germline. The CDR3 coding sequence is TGCGCCAGCAGCTTGGGCGTGCGGGAGCTGTTTTTT. It specifies CASSLGVRELFF.

There are a few counts of this clone. The chain recombines TRBV13 with TRBJ1-5; 8 positions match TRBD1. CDR1 and CDR2 (germline): PRHDT, FYEKMQ (reference sequence). The CDR3 is made up of 16 amino acids. V shed 6 bases and J 0 bases; nucleotides not matched to a gene: 7. CDR3 sequence reads: CASSRYRGNSNQPQHF. CDR3 bases: TGTGCCAGCAGTAGATACAGGGGGAATAGCAATCAGCCCCAGCATTTT.

The chain couples TRBV29-1 to TRBJ1-2, with 9 bases aligning to TRBD1. Germline loops: CDR1 SQVTM, CDR2 ANQGSEA. V gave up 4 bases and J gave up 4 bases; unmatched junction bases: 7. The CDR3 covers 14 residues. CDR3 in amino acids: CSVAPPGQGYGYTF. The CDR3 DNA sequence: TGCAGCGTTGCCCCCCCGGGACAGGGCTATGGCTACACCTTC.

This clone was seen more than once but under ten times. The V and J genes are TRBV5-1 and TRBJ2-5, with TRBD2 matching over 15 bases. The CDR3 loop spans 16 amino acids. Germline values: CDR1 SGHRS, CDR2 YFSETQ. Trimming cost V 4 bases and J 5 bases; bases outside gene matches: 6. The CDR3 bases are TGCGCCAGCAGCGGAGGACTAGCGGGAGGGCTGGAGACCCAGTACTTC. This sequence encodes CASSGGLAGGLETQYF.

This chain links TRBV15 with TRBJ1-1, with D maybe TRBD1 (6 bases). Trimming removed 5 bases from V and 6 bases from J, with 16 bases in between. The CDR3 has 14 residues. In germline, CDR1 is LNHNV, CDR2 YYDKDF (reference sequence). The chain's CDR3 is CATSRNLQGAEAFF. The CDR3 DNA reads as TGTGCCACCAGCCGTAATTTACAGGGTGCTGAAGCTTTCTTT. Supplemented by reference TRBV15 and TRBJ1-1, the full variable domain reads DAMVIQNPRYQVTQFGKPVTLSCSQTLNHNVMYWYQQKSSQAPKLLFHYYDKDFNNEADTPDNFQSRRPNTSFCFLDIRSPGLGDTAMYLCATSRNLQGAEAFFGQGTRLTVV.

The chain recombines TRBV1 with TRBJ2-5; the table's D call, TRBD2, was not checked against the DNA. TRBV1 is a known pseudogene. The CDR3 is made up of 16 amino acids. The CDR3 protein is CTSSQDGVAGEETQYF. The CDR3 bases are TGCACCAGCAGCCAAGATGGCGTAGCGGGAGAAGAGACCCAGTACTTC.

This clone was detected only a few times. The rearrangement uses TRBV2 and TRBJ2-3; D call uncertain. Trimming left V 7 bases short and J 0 bases short, with 5 bases between. CDR1 is SNHLY, CDR2 FYNNEI, per germline. The CDR3 totals 12 residues. CDR3 coding DNA: TGTGCCAGCATACTAAGCACAGATACGCAGTATTTT. Translating it yields CASILSTDTQYF.

The V and J genes are TRBV18 and TRBJ1-1, with a weak D call TRBD1 (6 bases). V lost 8 bases to trimming and J lost 0 bases, with 19 bases between them. Germline V lookup: CDR1 KGHSH, CDR2 LQKENI. This CDR3 has 16 residues. The CDR3 nucleotides read TGTGCCAGCGCACTAAAATTCGGGGGGCTGAACACTGAAGCTTTCTTT. Translation gives CASALKFGGLNTEAFF.

The chain has TRBV5-1 and TRBJ2-1; 8 bases fit TRBD2. Germline CDR1 and CDR2: SGHRS and YFSETQ. This CDR3 is 18 amino acids long. Trimming removed 4 bases from V and 0 bases from J; junction bases left unmatched: 12. Here the CDR3 DNA reads TGCGCCAGCAGCCGCACCTCAAGCGGGAGTGGCTCCTACAATGAGCAGTTCTTC. Its translation: CASSRTSSGSGSYNEQFF.

This clone was counted a few times. The CDR3 DNA reads TGTGCCAGCAGCCTCGCCGGGACAGGGGGCCACGAGCAGTACTTC. It is translated as CASSLAGTGGHEQYF. V gene TRBV7-8 combines with J gene TRBJ2-7, with TRBD1 identical over 12 bases. The CDR3 spans 15 residues. CDR1 is SGHVS, CDR2 FQNEAQ, per germline. The trim removed 5 bases at V and 5 bases at J, leaving 7 bases unmatched.

This chain uses TRBV11-2 with TRBJ2-7; 10 nucleotides match TRBD2. Trimming at V came to 1 base and at J to 2 bases, leaving 2 bases not matched to a gene. CDR3 size: 15 residues. Germline V gene lookup returns CDR1 SGHAT and CDR2 FQNNGV. CDR3 sequence: CASSLGTSGAYEQYF. The CDR3, as DNA: TGTGCCAGCAGCTTAGGGACTAGCGGTGCCTACGAGCAGTACTTC.

The J gene is TRBJ2-2, the V gene TRBV11-1; 7 positions agree with TRBD2. The junction had 6 bases not matched to a gene; V was cut back by 4 bases and J by 1 base. The germline CDR1 and CDR2 sequences are SGHAT and FQDESV (reference sequence). The CDR3 spans 16 residues. CDR3 DNA sequence: TGTGCCAGCAGCTCGTCTCAGCGGGGGAACACCGGGGAGCTGTTTTTT. Protein product: CASSSSQRGNTGELFF.

The chain carries TRBV11-3 and TRBJ2-1; D may be TRBD1 (5 bases). Per germline, CDR1 SGHNT and CDR2 YENEEA. CDR3 length equals 13 residues. The ends were cut back, 0 bases at V and 9 bases at J, with 9 bases in the middle. CDR3 coding DNA: TGTGCCAGCAGCTTAGAGGGGCTTAGTGAGCAGTTCTTC. Residues: CASSLEGLSEQFF.

The genes are TRBV7-9 and TRBJ2-1, with 7 bases matching TRBD2. Trimming took 5 bases from V and 2 from J; bases not matched to a gene: 9. The length of the CDR3 is 16 residues. The germline gives CDR1 SEHNR, CDR2 FQNEAQ (reference sequence). Here the CDR3 DNA reads TGTGCCAGCAGCCCACAGCGGGATCTTACCTACAATGAGCAGTTCTTC. It translates to CASSPQRDLTYNEQFF.

Only a few counts were recorded for this clone. The chain combines TRBV29-1 with TRBJ1-4; D possibly corresponds to TRBD1 (5 bases). V lost 4 bases, J lost 8 bases, and 11 bases lay in between. The germline V gene encodes CDR1 SQVTM and CDR2 ANQGSEA. This CDR3 comprises 12 residues. In DNA, the CDR3 is TGCAGCGTTGCCGCTGGGGGGGAAAAACTGTTTTTT. It is translated as CSVAAGGEKLFF.

This clone was detected only a few times. This chain uses TRBV30 with TRBJ1-5; D remains unclear. V was clipped by 2 bases and J by 6 bases, with 11 bases between them. The CDR3 is made up of 13 amino acids. The germline V gene encodes CDR1 GTSNPN and CDR2 SVGIG (reference sequence). This chain's CDR3 is CAWSSVPSQPQHF. CDR3 DNA: TGTGCCTGGAGTTCGGTCCCGTCTCAGCCCCAGCATTTT.

Only a few counts were recorded for this clone. This rearrangement joins TRBV7-9 to TRBJ1-2; D ambiguous. The V end was cut by 3 bases, the J end by 3 bases, with 17 bases between. CDR3 length: 16 residues. Per the germline V gene, CDR1 is SEHNR and CDR2 is FQNEAQ (reference sequence). This CDR3 reads CASSLNNQRRDYGYTF. The CDR3 nucleotides read TGTGCCAGCAGCTTGAATAATCAGCGGAGGGACTATGGCTACACCTTC.